Shown below are 9 T cell receptor beta chains from a single sample sequenced in a study of blood T cell repertoires in COVID-19 (TCRdb year 2020). Receptor amplification or capture employed the immunoSEQ multiplex PCR assay. TCRdb obtained this table from immuneACCESS and retained in-frame rearrangements with V and J assigned. These tables miss some clones; where compared with another copy, unresolved V genes account for less than half of the shortfall, and the remainder is unexplained. The sample data list around 150,000 clones, and approximately 87% of these were observed just once. The ten largest clones capture 9% to 12% of the sample. Sequenced material: peripheral blood. These receptor sequences come from a woman in her seventies with COVID-19, enrolled during active disease.

In nucleotides, the CDR3 is TGTGCCAGCAGCCCGATAGCCGGACAGGAAAGCCAACTCTATGGCTACACCTTC. Residues: CASSPIAGQESQLYGYTF. The chain couples TRBV3-1 (or the pseudogene TRBV3-2) to TRBJ1-2, with 7 bases aligning to TRBD1. From germline, CDR1 is LGHDT and CDR2 YNNKEL (reference sequence). The V and J ends lost 4 bases and 4 bases, in that order; junction bases with no gene match: 18. The CDR3 length is 18 residues.

This clone was counted only a few times. The chain is built from TRBV6-5 and TRBJ2-1, with 9 bases matching TRBD2. CDR1 MNHEY and CDR2 SVGAGI come from the germline V gene. The V and J ends lost 6 bases and 15 bases, in that order; junction bases with no gene match: 6. The CDR3 length is 11 residues. In DNA form, the CDR3 reads TGTGCCAGCAGGAATCCGGGACTAGCGTTCTTC. Its protein product is CASRNPGLAFF.

This sequence joins TRBV20-1 and TRBJ2-4; TRBD1 matches at 7 bases. Germline CDR1 is DFQATT and CDR2 is SNEGSKA (reference sequence). The junction had 4 bases not matched to a gene; V was cut back by 6 bases and J by 8 bases. CDR3 size: 11 residues. CDR3 nucleotides: TGCAGTGCAGCCGGGACAGACATTCAGTACTTC. It encodes CSAAGTDIQYF.

This clone was seen just once. The genes are TRBV6-4 and TRBJ2-1; D might be TRBD1 (6 bases). The germline V gene has CDR1 MRHNA and CDR2 SNTAGT. This CDR3 is built from 13 residues. V was shortened by 5 bases and J by 8 bases, with 13 bases between the two germline ends. CDR3 loop: CASSKTGWDEQFF. CDR3 in DNA: TGTGCCAGCAGTAAAACAGGGTGGGATGAGCAGTTCTTC.

The rearrangement uses TRBV3-1 (or the pseudogene TRBV3-2) and TRBJ2-3; 9 bases match TRBD2. The CDR3 has 14 residues. Germline trimming cut 4 bases from V and 2 bases from J; bases unmatched to any gene: 1. From germline, CDR1 is LGHDT and CDR2 YNNKEL (reference sequence). The CDR3 DNA reads TGTGCCAGCAGCCTAGCGGGGGTCACAGATACGCAGTATTTT. Its protein product is CASSLAGVTDTQYF.

V and J are TRBV3-1 (or the pseudogene TRBV3-2) and TRBJ1-4, with D possibly TRBD1 on 6 matching bases. V lost 4 bases and J 4 bases, leaving 13 bases between the germline ends. Germline V gene sequence: CDR1 LGHDT, CDR2 YNNKEL (reference sequence). CDR3 length: 15 amino acids. The CDR3 is CASSPRGRGNEKLFF. In DNA form, the CDR3 reads TGTGCCAGCAGCCCCCGCGGCAGGGGTAATGAAAAACTGTTTTTT.

The chain joins TRBV28 to TRBJ2-5; weak D call: TRBD2 (6 bases). Trimming pared 4 bases from V and 2 bases from J, leaving 17 bases between. The CDR3 totals 16 residues. In germline, CDR1 is MDHEN, CDR2 SYDVKM. CDR3 sequence reads: CASSSPGELTQETQYF. CDR3 nucleotide sequence: TGTGCCAGCAGTTCCCCGGGGGAGCTAACTCAAGAGACCCAGTACTTC.

This sequence joins TRBV5-1 and TRBJ2-6, with a tentative D call TRBD2 (6 bases). There are 18 residues in the CDR3. V shed 2 bases and J shed 0 bases, with 15 bases lying between them. The V gene's germline CDR1 is SGHRS and CDR2 YFSETQ. The CDR3 coding sequence is TGCGCCAGCAGCTTATATAGCGGTACAACCTCTGGGGCCAACGTCCTGACTTTC. Protein sequence: CASSLYSGTTSGANVLTF.

V and J are TRBV6-5 and TRBJ2-1, with 8 positions matching TRBD1. Looked up from germline, CDR1 is MNHEY and CDR2 is SVGAGI. V shed 0 bases and J 12 bases; nucleotides not matched to a gene: 13. The CDR3 covers 16 residues. The CDR3 loop reads CASSYSQGQGVQGQFF. DNA of the CDR3: TGTGCCAGCAGTTACTCTCAAGGACAGGGTGTTCAGGGGCAGTTCTTC.